These T cell receptor beta chains were read from a single sample in a study of OX40 agonist ivuxolimab in advanced cancers. Measured with immunoSEQ multiplex PCR; TCRdb has only the in-frame clones, and not every one. The table has 50,000 or so clones, approximately 88% seen once. The sample in question was CD4+ or CD8+ T cells sorted from blood, obtained in a trial of the OX40 agonist ivuxolimab. These receptors all stem from an adult with an advanced solid tumor such as melanoma, head and neck, liver or kidney cancer. CDR3s include the opening cysteine and the closing phenylalanine or tryptophan. Each record gives: V gene, clone size, J gene, D gene, CDR3 protein, CDR3 DNA. A D gene is named only where the DNA matches it firmly. The size field is filled for only some rows; it gives once, few, many or a size class.

TRBV10-3,NA,TRBJ2-2,NA,CAISAVQGGELFF,TGTGCCATCAGTGCCGTCCAAGGCGGGGAGCTGTTTTTT
TRBV27,few,TRBJ2-6,TRBD1,CASSPRARGRASGANVLTF,TGTGCCAGCAGTCCGCGGGCCAGGGGGCGGGCCTCTGGGGCCAACGTCCTGACTTTC
TRBV2,NA,TRBJ1-2,NA,CASSEARGYGYTF,TGTGCCAGCAGTGAGGCCAGAGGCTATGGCTACACCTTC
TRBV4-1,NA,TRBJ1-5,NA,CASSQEAAVGQPQHF,TGCGCCAGCAGCCAAGAGGCAGCGGTCGGTCAGCCCCAGCATTTT
TRBV4-2,NA,TRBJ2-3,NA,CASSQDWSGVTDTQYF,TGTGCCAGCAGCCAAGATTGGTCAGGGGTCACAGATACGCAGTATTTT
TRBV19,NA,TRBJ2-4,TRBD2,CASSIVGEGKNIQYF,TGTGCCAGTAGTATTGTGGGGGAGGGGAAAAACATTCAGTACTTC
TRBV30,NA,TRBJ2-1,NA,CAWSRTGYLNEQFF,TGTGCCTGGAGTCGGACCGGTTACCTAAATGAGCAGTTCTTC
TRBV2,once,TRBJ1-2,NA,CASTEEGENGYTF,TGTGCCAGCACCGAGGAGGGGGAAAATGGCTACACCTTC
TRBV11-2,NA,TRBJ2-5,NA,CASSRSISGPWGEQYF,TGTGCCAGCAGCCGTAGCATATCCGGGCCCTGGGGGGAGCAGTACTTC
TRBV9,NA,TRBJ1-2,NA,CASRQSNYGYTF,TGTGCCAGCCGCCAATCTAACTATGGCTACACCTTC
TRBV30,NA,TRBJ2-2,TRBD2,CAWSATSGRSRTGELFF,TGTGCCTGGAGTGCGACTAGCGGGAGGTCCCGCACCGGGGAGCTGTTTTTT
TRBV14,NA,TRBJ1-1,TRBD1,CASSRTGDTEAFF,TGTGCCAGCAGCCGGACAGGGGACACTGAAGCTTTCTTT
TRBV11-3,few,TRBJ2-1,NA,CASSLGYFGNEQFF,TGTGCCAGCAGCTTAGGCTATTTTGGAAATGAGCAGTTCTTC
TRBV5-8,NA,TRBJ2-1,TRBD2,CASRATREAVHNEQFF,TGTGCCAGCAGGGCCACCCGGGAGGCGGTTCACAATGAGCAGTTCTTC
TRBV19,NA,TRBJ2-5,NA,CASSILGEEARDF,TGTGCCAGTAGTATTTTAGGCGAGGAGGCTCGGGACTTC
TRBV5-5,NA,TRBJ2-5,NA,CASSFQGRGETQYF,TGTGCCAGCAGCTTTCAGGGGCGCGGGGAGACCCAGTACTTC
TRBV19,NA,TRBJ2-3,TRBD2,CASSIGGLAGADTQYF,TGTGCCAGTAGTATAGGGGGACTAGCGGGAGCAGATACGCAGTATTTT
TRBV5-4,few,TRBJ2-5,NA,CASSLEGRQETQYF,TGTGCCAGCAGCTTGGAAGGACGGCAAGAGACCCAGTACTTC
TRBV11-1,NA,TRBJ2-2,NA,CASSFLAGGGTGELFF,TGTGCCAGCAGCTTTTTGGCCGGGGGTGGCACCGGGGAGCTGTTTTTT
TRBV5-1,NA,TRBJ2-2,NA,CATSRGGFDTGELFF,TGCGCCACCTCTCGAGGGGGATTTGATACCGGGGAGCTGTTTTTT
TRBV4-1,few,TRBJ1-1,NA,CASSQNDLVDTEAFF,TGCGCCAGCAGCCAGAATGACCTGGTGGACACTGAAGCTTTCTTT
TRBV5-1,NA,TRBJ2-1,TRBD1,CASSSGQGDEQFF,TGCGCCAGCAGTAGCGGACAGGGCGATGAGCAGTTCTTC
TRBV6-5,NA,TRBJ2-1,NA,CASSYPGALYNEQFF,TGTGCCAGCAGTTACCCGGGGGCCCTATACAATGAGCAGTTCTTC
TRBV7-3,NA,TRBJ1-1,NA,CASSLMGQRDEAFF,TGTGCCAGCAGCTTAATGGGCCAAAGGGATGAAGCTTTCTTT
TRBV4-1,NA,TRBJ2-7,TRBD2,CASSQILAGVIWQYF,TGCGCCAGCAGCCAAATACTAGCGGGAGTCATTTGGCAGTACTTC
TRBV11-2,few,TRBJ1-1,NA,CASSFMVSNTEAFF,TGTGCCAGCAGCTTTATGGTCTCGAACACTGAAGCTTTCTTT
TRBV19,NA,TRBJ2-3,TRBD2,CASSPGLAGAPGTDTQYF,TGTGCCAGTAGTCCGGGACTAGCGGGAGCCCCTGGCACAGATACGCAGTATTTT
TRBV29-1,NA,TRBJ2-6,NA,CSVVRGGAGANVLTF,TGCAGCGTTGTGAGGGGTGGAGCTGGGGCCAACGTCCTGACTTTC
TRBV6-5,NA,TRBJ2-7,TRBD2,CASSKPGLAVEQYF,TGTGCCAGCAGTAAACCGGGACTAGCGGTCGAGCAGTACTTC